Below are 7 T cell receptor beta chains sequenced from a single sample in a study of cytomegalovirus exposure and HLA in healthy donors. The protocol was immunoSEQ multiplex PCR, while the TCRdb copy is restricted to in-frame clones and leaves out a portion. This sample has approximately 200,000 clones, with about 81% found just once. Sequenced sample: PBMCs. These receptors all come from a woman in her twenties or thirties in good health and CMV-seronegative.

The chain links TRBV19 to TRBJ1-4, with TRBD1 matching 11 bases. Germline assignment: CDR1 LNHDA and CDR2 SQIVND (reference sequence). The CDR3 spans 15 residues. Trimming cost V 4 bases and J 7 bases; bases outside gene matches: 5. The CDR3 DNA reads TGTGCCAGTAGTACCGGGACAGGGGGGAGTGAAAAACTGTTTTTT. It codes for CASSTGTGGSEKLFF.

This chain connects TRBV30 to TRBJ2-3; the match to TRBD2 covers 8 bases. The CDR3 sequence is 16 residues long. Looked up from germline, CDR1 is GTSNPN and CDR2 is SVGIG (reference sequence). With 3 bases clipped from V and 1 base from J, the junction kept 9 bases outside the gene matches. The CDR3 protein is CAWSDGGGTGTDTQYF. CDR3 in DNA: TGTGCCTGGAGCGACGGGGGGGGCACCGGCACAGATACGCAGTATTTT.

This clone appeared a few times. The CDR3 loop is CASSQVYGLSTDTQYF. CDR3 bases: TGCGCCAGCAGCCAAGTTTACGGACTTAGCACAGATACGCAGTATTTT. J is TRBJ2-3 and V is TRBV4-1, with a tentative D call TRBD2 (5 bases). V was cut by 1 base and J by 0 bases, with 11 bases left in between. Germline V gene lookup returns CDR1 MGHRA and CDR2 YSYEKL. This CDR3 contains 16 residues.

This clone was counted only a few times. V usage is TRBV28 and J usage is TRBJ1-5, with a possible D match to TRBD1 (5 bases). The CDR3 loop spans 15 amino acids. Trimming cost V 2 bases and J 4 bases, with 12 bases left between them. Germline V lookup: CDR1 MDHEN, CDR2 SYDVKM. This CDR3 is CASSLRQGLNQPQHF. The CDR3 DNA sequence: TGTGCCAGCAGTTTACGGCAGGGTTTAAATCAGCCCCAGCATTTT.

V usage is TRBV28 and J usage is TRBJ1-2; possible D gene TRBD1, 5 bases. The CDR3 spans 15 residues. CDR1 MDHEN and CDR2 SYDVKM come from the germline V gene. Trimming pared 10 bases from V and 0 bases from J, leaving 18 bases between. CDR3 nucleotide sequence: TGTGCCACCATGGGGGGGACGACTCCTAACTATGGCTACACCTTC. It encodes CATMGGTTPNYGYTF.

This clone appeared once. V and J are TRBV6-5 and TRBJ2-1, with TRBD1 matching over 7 bases. Germline trimming cut 5 bases from V and 4 bases from J; bases unmatched to any gene: 2. This CDR3 is 13 amino acids long. Per germline, CDR1 MNHEY and CDR2 SVGAGI. CDR3 protein: CASSPGGYNEQFF. The CDR3 coding sequence is TGTGCCAGCAGTCCAGGGGGTTACAATGAGCAGTTCTTC.

The chain carries TRBV6-5 and TRBJ1-4, with TRBD1 matching over 8 bases. The length of the CDR3 is 15 residues. Per germline, CDR1 MNHEY and CDR2 SVGAGI. Losses at the gene ends were 8 bases for V and 5 bases for J; bases not matched to a gene: 10. The CDR3 coding sequence is TGTGCCAGCGCCTGGAGGTACAGGGGGAATGAAAAACTGTTTTTT. It yields the protein CASAWRYRGNEKLFF.